This T cell receptor beta chain is drawn from a study of T cells in tuberculosis (dated by TCRdb to between 2017 and 2018). The study in broad terms: In the study, CD1B tetramers and high-throughput TCR immunosequencing were combined to characterize T cells specific for the mycobacterial lipid antigen glucose monomycolate (GMM). A South African clinical cohort compared IGRA-negative adolescents, IGRA-positive adolescents with latent tuberculosis and adults with active tuberculosis, about ten per group.

Only one count was recorded for this clone. Its target antigen remains unknown. No quality values exist for individual bases; no much larger clone is one base distant. At study entry, adolescents were screened for latent tuberculosis infection using a tuberculin skin test and the QuantiFERON-TB GOLD In-Tube IGRA. Immunosequencing of unsorted cryopreserved PBMC covered, on average, around 100,000 T cells per clinical donor. Eleven high schools in the Worcester region of the Western Cape, South Africa, served as enrollment sites for adolescents aged 12 to 18 years. Some ten M. tuberculosis-infected adolescents and some ten uninfected adolescents were selected, with the two groups matched for age and sex. For the adolescents, PBMC were isolated by density centrifugation from freshly drawn heparinized blood and then cryopreserved. The immunoSEQ multiplex PCR assay was used to generate TCR libraries, with TCR-beta and/or TCR-alpha/delta assays applied to each sample. Amplified TCR libraries were sequenced on the Illumina high-throughput platform. The study's processing was this. Clustering and dimensionality reduction relied on pairwise TCRdist distances among GMM-specific receptors from T cells that were either sorted ex vivo or expanded in vitro. Each clinical repertoire was scored by mean NN-distance, the average TCRdist to the nearest 10% of tetramer-positive reference sequences. GEM TCR motif frequency was calculated as the fraction of unique TCRs that matched known GEM sequences in V/J usage and CDR3 length. Linear discriminant analysis with leave-one-out cross-validation, implemented in scikit-learn, was used to classify active tuberculosis. In TCRdb, the immuneACCESS table is reduced to in-frame sequences with V and J assigned. These tables do not hold every clone; where another copy was compared, an unresolved V gene accounts for under half, and the others remain unexplained. V and J calls and clone size are as listed in that table; D and trimming were resolved from the DNA. In this sample the table shows roughly 45,000 clones, around 94% of which occur a single time. Together, the top ten hold under 2% of the sample.

Broad study findings and their caveats: Which clinical samples got chosen depended on the availability of cryopreserved specimens, and the active tuberculosis cases were adults, whereas the controls were adolescents. With the diverse GMM-specific repertoire as input, a classifier achieved 85% to 90% accuracy (AUROC about 0.93), whereas GEM motif frequencies as input gave 55% to 75% accuracy. Shorter CDR3-alpha lengths in active tuberculosis patients partly drove the smaller NN-distances, and the TCR-beta difference was not statistically significant. Smaller mean NN-distances to GMM-specific TCRs were observed in active tuberculosis TCR-alpha repertoires than in IGRA-negative controls, suggesting clonal expansion of GMM-specific TCRs.

The CDR3 numbers 14 residues from cysteine through phenylalanine. The entry retains the CDR3 DNA only, 42 bases that are in frame from base 1. From the germline V gene, CDR1 is SGHRS and CDR2 is YFSETQ. The V end loses 2 bases and the J end loses 1 base, and a stretch of 9 bases separates them. The source material was PBMCs. This receptor was taken from a donor aged 5 to 30 with latent tuberculosis or without tuberculosis infection. Some clones in this sample may be carry-over from other donors' samples. This receptor chain uses TRBV5-1 and TRBJ2-5; the D gene is perhaps TRBD2, from 6 matching bases. The CDR3 region: CASSFYGSQETQYF. The DNA sequence is as follows: TGCGCCAGCAGCTTTTACGGGAGCCAAGAGACCCAGTACTTC. This CDR3, with the reference TRBV5-1 and TRBJ2-5 proteins standing in past its ends, gives the full variable domain KAGVTQTPRYLIKTRGQQVTLSCSPISGHRSVSWYQQTPGQGLQFLFEYFSETQRNKGNFPGRFSGRQFSNSRSEMNVSTLELGDSALYLCASSFYGSQETQYFGPGTRLLVL.